The 13 T cell receptor beta chains below were found in one sample sequenced in a study of blood T cell repertoires in COVID-19. TCRdb keeps only in-frame clones here, not all; method: immunoSEQ multiplex PCR. The data show approximately 280,000 clones, approximately 85% seen once. The sample consisted of peripheral blood. Receptors originate from a man aged 50 to 60 with active or convalescent COVID-19.

CDR3 loop: CASSLGPLQGGEQYF. The DNA for the CDR3 is TGTGCCAGCAGCCTTGGACCCCTTCAGGGGGGAGAGCAGTACTTC. V is TRBV27 and J is TRBJ2-7; TRBD1 is a possible D gene (7 bases). In germline, CDR1 is MNHEY, CDR2 SMNVEV (reference sequence). This CDR3 region has 15 residues. V was shortened by 6 bases and J by 7 bases, with 22 bases between the two germline ends.

The chain is built from TRBV5-6 and TRBJ2-2; 12 bases are a match to TRBD2. In germline, CDR1 is SGHDT, CDR2 YYEEEE. This CDR3 contains 16 residues. J was trimmed by 4 bases and V by 4 bases; bases with no gene match: 5. This chain's CDR3 is CASSVGLAGSTGELFF. The CDR3 coding sequence is TGTGCCAGCAGCGTCGGACTAGCGGGAAGCACCGGGGAGCTGTTTTTT. The whole variable domain, filled in from reference TRBV5-6 and TRBJ2-2, reads DAGVTQSPTHLIKTRGQQVTLRCSPKSGHDTVSWYQQALGQGPQFIFQYYEEEERQRGNFPDRFSGHQFPNYSSELNVNALLLGDSALYLCASSVGLAGSTGELFFGEGSRLTVL.

This clone turned up a few times. The chain joins TRBV18 to TRBJ1-2, with 7 bases fitting TRBD1. J gave up 6 bases and V 4 bases, and 8 bases lay outside the gene matches. Germline lookup yields CDR1 KGHSH and CDR2 LQKENI. The CDR3 contains 14 residues. The CDR3 here is CASSLDTGVDGYTF. CDR3 nucleotides: TGTGCCAGCTCACTCGATACAGGGGTGGATGGCTACACCTTC.

V usage is TRBV18 and J usage is TRBJ2-7; 7 bases are a match to TRBD2. The CDR3 has 15 residues. V was pared by 1 base and J by 2 bases, with 5 bases of the junction left unmatched. Germline-derived CDR1 and CDR2 are KGHSH and LQKENI. The CDR3 is CASSPRSGATYEQYF. CDR3 DNA: TGTGCCAGCTCACCACGCAGCGGGGCAACCTACGAGCAGTACTTC.

This chain links TRBV28 with TRBJ2-1, with a weak D call TRBD2 (7 bases). The CDR3 has 19 amino acids. The germline V and J ends were trimmed by 1 base and 8 bases, with 27 bases remaining between them. Germline CDR1 is MDHEN and CDR2 is SYDVKM. For the CDR3, the DNA is TGTGCCAGCAGTTTATCGGGACAATGGGGAACTAGCGAGTTCGATGAGCAGTTCTTC. Its protein product is CASSLSGQWGTSEFDEQFF.

This sequence joins TRBV20-1 and TRBJ1-1; weak D call: TRBD1 (5 bases). Germline V gene sequence: CDR1 DFQATT, CDR2 SNEGSKA (reference sequence). The V end lost 5 bases, the J end lost 7 bases, and 11 bases lay between the germline ends. This CDR3 has 11 residues. The DNA of the CDR3 is TGCAGTGCTCTAGGACATTTTGAAGCTTTCTTT. Translated, it gives CSALGHFEAFF.

The chain recombines TRBV2 with TRBJ2-3, with 9 bases aligning to TRBD1. Trimming took 10 bases from V and 2 from J; bases not matched to a gene: 7. Germline V gives CDR1 SNHLY, CDR2 FYNNEI. This CDR3 has 14 residues. CDR3 in DNA: TGTGCCACCAGGGACAGGGAAGACACAGATACGCAGTATTTT. It yields the protein CATRDREDTDTQYF.

The chain has TRBV19 and TRBJ1-5; the D is unclear. The V gene lost 1 base and the J gene lost 0 bases, with 7 bases spanning the gap. CDR1 and CDR2 (germline): LNHDA, SQIVND (reference sequence). There are 15 residues in the CDR3. CDR3: CASSIGQYSNQPQHF. Here the CDR3 DNA reads TGTGCCAGTAGTATAGGGCAGTATAGCAATCAGCCCCAGCATTTT.

This chain uses TRBV27 with TRBJ2-7; D may be TRBD1 (5 bases). V lost 3 bases to trimming and J lost 5 bases, with 14 bases between them. The length of the CDR3 is 14 residues. CDR1 and CDR2 from the germline V gene are MNHEY and SMNVEV (reference sequence). Written as DNA, the CDR3 is TGTGCCAGCAGTTTGGGGCCCCCTTTAGACGAGCAGTACTTC. Translated: CASSLGPPLDEQYF.

The chain joins TRBV30 to TRBJ1-4; a weak D match, TRBD1 (6 bases). The V gene lost 4 bases and the J gene lost 10 bases, with 19 bases spanning the gap. Germline lookup yields CDR1 GTSNPN and CDR2 SVGIG (reference sequence). The CDR3 loop spans 14 amino acids. The CDR3 region has the DNA TGTGCCTGGACCGCTCAGGGGAACTTTGGAAAACTGTTTTTT. It is translated as CAWTAQGNFGKLFF.

This chain uses TRBV9 with TRBJ2-7; perhaps TRBD1 as D (6 bases). Between the trimmed V and J ends, which lost 3 bases and 1 base, there was a span of 11 bases. The germline gives CDR1 SGDLS, CDR2 YYNGEE. The CDR3 sequence is 14 residues long. The CDR3 loop reads CASSAGTQSYEQYF. The CDR3 DNA follows: TGTGCCAGCAGCGCCGGGACACAATCCTACGAGCAGTACTTC.

V usage is TRBV18 and J usage is TRBJ1-1; 9 nucleotides align to TRBD1. The V segment lost 3 bases and the J segment 10 bases; nucleotides outside the gene matches: 9. CDR1 is KGHSH and CDR2 is LQKENI in the germline V gene. The CDR3 loop spans 14 amino acids. CDR3 loop: CASSPDRGALRAFF. The CDR3 bases are TGTGCCAGCTCACCCGACAGGGGGGCCCTTCGAGCTTTCTTT.

About this clone itself: At one end, the junction sequence differs from germline, possibly due to a read error. The chain is built from TRBV12-5 and TRBJ2-5; D is unresolved. Germline CDR1 and CDR2: LGHNT and FRNRAP. The CDR3 loop spans 14 amino acids. CDR3 bases: TGTGCTAGGAGGCGGTTCAAGTACCAAAAGACCCAGTACTTC. It specifies CARRRFKYQKTQYF.